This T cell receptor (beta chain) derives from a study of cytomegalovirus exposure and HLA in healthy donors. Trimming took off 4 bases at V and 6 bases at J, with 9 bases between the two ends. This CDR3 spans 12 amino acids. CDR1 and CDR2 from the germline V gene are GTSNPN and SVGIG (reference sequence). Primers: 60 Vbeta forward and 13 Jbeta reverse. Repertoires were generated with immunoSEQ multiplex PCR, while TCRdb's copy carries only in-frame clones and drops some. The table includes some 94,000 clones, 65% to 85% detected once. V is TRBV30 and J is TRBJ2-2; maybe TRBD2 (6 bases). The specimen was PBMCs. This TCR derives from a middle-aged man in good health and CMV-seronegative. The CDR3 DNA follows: TGTGCCTGGAAAACTAGCCCCGGGGAGCTGTTTTTT. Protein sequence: CAWKTSPGELFF.